The 28 T cell receptor beta chains below were found in one sample sequenced in a study of T cell repertoires in cytomegalovirus infection. TCRdb independently ran MiXCR on the reads; one entry per CDR3 protein. Of about 830,000 distinct CDR3 sequences in the sample, approximately 29% were seen once. Their antigen targets remain unknown. The source material was cultured CD8+ T cells from PBMCs, sampled from culture after CMV antigen stimulation. The receptors here all came from a human donor in good health (CMV status not recorded). Some clones in this sample may be carry-over from other donors' samples.

This chain joins TRBV27 and TRBJ2-7, with D possibly TRBD2 on 7 matching bases. Germline V gene data show CDR1 as MNHEY and CDR2 as SMNVEV (reference sequence). With 8 bases removed from V and 5 bases from J, the gap between germline ends came to 16 bases. This CDR3 has 13 amino acids. CDR3 in amino acids: CASSLGGHDEQYF. The CDR3 DNA reads TGTGCCAGCTCCTTGGGGGGGCATGACGAGCAGTACTTC.

The rearrangement links TRBV12-3 or TRBV12-4 to TRBJ2-7, with D perhaps matching TRBD2 (6 bases). Trimming removed 6 bases from V and 6 bases from J, with 12 bases in between. CDR3 size: 12 residues. The CDR3 DNA is TGTGCCAGCAGCCCCGCGGGGATCGAGCAGTACTTC. It encodes CASSPAGIEQYF.

This clonotype showed up just a few times. The chain joins TRBV19 to TRBJ2-5; D is unclear. The CDR3 totals 11 residues. CDR1 is LNHDA, CDR2 SQIVND, per germline (reference sequence). Trimming left V 5 bases short and J 8 bases short, with 9 bases between. The CDR3 reads CASSGFGTQYF. In nucleotides, the CDR3 is TGTGCCAGTAGTGGGTTCGGAACCCAGTACTTC. Complete variable domain (other parts from reference TRBV19 and TRBJ2-5): DGGITQSPKYLFRKEGQNVTLSCEQNLNHDAMYWYRQDPGQGLRLIYYSQIVNDFQKGDIAEGYSVSREKKESFPLTVTSAQKNPTAFYLCASSGFGTQYFGPGTRLLVL.

The V and J genes are TRBV12-3 or TRBV12-4 and TRBJ2-7, with TRBD2 matching over 8 bases. This CDR3 comprises 13 residues. J lost 5 bases, V lost 5 bases, and 5 bases had no gene match. The chain's CDR3 is CASSPTSGDEQYV. CDR3 DNA: TGTGCCAGCAGTCCTACTAGCGGAGACGAGCAGTACGTC.

The chain is built from TRBV19 and TRBJ2-2; no definite D call. Germline V gene lookup returns CDR1 LNHDA and CDR2 SQIVND (reference sequence). The CDR3 totals 16 residues. Trimming shortened V by 5 bases and J by 5 bases, and 18 bases separated the two germline ends. CDR3 amino acids: CASSHPAQTVTGELFF. The CDR3 DNA is TGTGCCAGTAGTCACCCGGCTCAAACGGTGACCGGGGAGCTGTTTTTT.

This clonotype was found a few times. This chain uses TRBV7-3 with TRBJ2-2, with D perhaps assigned TRBD1 or TRBD2 (5 bases each). V lost 7 bases and J 10 bases, leaving 22 bases between the germline ends. Per germline, CDR1 SGHTA and CDR2 FQGTGA. The CDR3 extends over 15 amino acids. CDR3 in DNA: TGTGCCAGCACCCTTCTTGGGACGCCTCGGGAGGAGCTGTTTTTT. As protein: CASTLLGTPREELFF.

V is TRBV7-9 and J is TRBJ2-3; 11 nucleotides agree with TRBD2. The CDR3 loop spans 16 amino acids. Germline V gene sequence: CDR1 SEHNR, CDR2 FQNEAQ (reference sequence). V lost 1 base and J lost 6; bases outside the gene matches: 6. The CDR3 nucleotides are TGTGCCAGCAGCTTAGTAGCGGGGGGGCCAATGGATACGCAGTATTTT. Amino acids: CASSLVAGGPMDTQYF.

The V call is TRBV13, the J call TRBJ2-7; either TRBD1 or TRBD2 may fit D (5 bases each). The germline V gene encodes CDR1 PRHDT and CDR2 FYEKMQ (reference sequence). The V and J ends lost 3 bases and 4 bases respectively, with 10 bases between them. This CDR3 has 13 amino acids. CDR3 protein: CASSFRGGYEQYF. The CDR3 DNA reads TGTGCCAGCAGCTTTCGGGGCGGTTACGAGCAGTACTTC.

Only a few counts were recorded for this clonotype. The chain has TRBV5-6 and TRBJ1-2, with D possibly TRBD1 on 6 matching bases. CDR1 is SGHDT, CDR2 YYEEEE, per germline. The CDR3 has 14 residues. V was trimmed by 4 bases and J by 2 bases, leaving 12 bases between them. In DNA, the CDR3 is TGTGCCAGCAGCCCGGACAGCCTGAACTATGGCTACACCTTC. The encoded protein is CASSPDSLNYGYTF.

The V gene is TRBV27, the J gene TRBJ2-1; D gene uncertain. The germline CDR1 and CDR2 sequences are MNHEY and SMNVEV (reference sequence). V was clipped by 4 bases and J by 5 bases, with 9 bases between them. The CDR3 runs 13 residues. CDR3 nucleotides: TGTGCCAGCAGTTGGTCAGGAAACAATGAGCAGTTCTTC. This codes for CASSWSGNNEQFF.

This clonotype was picked up a small number of times. The J gene is TRBJ2-3, the V gene TRBV7-9, with D possibly matching TRBD1 (6 bases). There are 15 residues in the CDR3. Germline V lookup: CDR1 SEHNR, CDR2 FQNEAQ (reference sequence). With 5 bases removed from V and 4 bases from J, the gap between germline ends came to 16 bases. The CDR3 is CASSPQGKGSDTQYF. The CDR3 nucleotides are TGTGCCAGCAGCCCCCAGGGGAAGGGCTCAGATACGCAGTATTTT.

The chain combines TRBV5-5 with TRBJ2-4; D gene unclear. CDR3 length: 16 amino acids. The germline V and J ends were trimmed by 4 bases and 0 bases, with 14 bases remaining between them. Per germline, CDR1 SGHKS and CDR2 YYEKEE (reference sequence). The CDR3 spells CASSPSGRLAKNIQYF. DNA of the CDR3: TGTGCCAGCAGCCCGAGTGGCAGACTAGCCAAAAACATTCAGTACTTC.

This chain connects TRBV20-1 to TRBJ1-5; D is possibly TRBD1 (5 bases). Trimming removed 3 bases from V and 1 base from J, with 22 bases in between. Germline CDR1 is DFQATT and CDR2 is SNEGSKA (reference sequence). CDR3 length equals 18 residues. CDR3 nucleotide sequence: TGCAGTGCTAGCCCCATTAACCGGGACCCGATGAGCAATCAGCCCCAGCATTTT. Amino acid sequence: CSASPINRDPMSNQPQHF.

The sample holds a few counts of this clonotype. V is TRBV12-5 and J is TRBJ2-2; D gene ambiguous. The CDR3 is made up of 12 amino acids. Germline-derived CDR1 and CDR2 are LGHNT and FRNRAP. The V gene lost 6 bases and the J gene lost 6 bases, with 8 bases spanning the gap. The DNA of the CDR3 is TGTGCTAGTGGCCGTGGTCCCGGGGAGCTGTTTTTT. Its translation is CASGRGPGELFF.

V and J are TRBV7-3 and TRBJ1-6; 8 nucleotides line up with TRBD1. In germline, CDR1 is SGHTA, CDR2 FQGTGA. The CDR3 totals 16 residues. J lost 9 bases, V lost 3 bases, and 10 bases had no gene match. CDR3 residues: CASSLRGTGGSSPLHF. CDR3 nucleotides: TGTGCCAGCAGCTTGCGAGGGACAGGTGGGAGTTCACCCCTCCACTTT.

This clonotype was seen repeatedly, ten times or more. This may stem from a read error, because a much larger clone lies one nucleotide away. The rearrangement links TRBV12-3 or TRBV12-4 to TRBJ2-5; D may be TRBD1 (5 bases). This CDR3 region has 12 residues. CDR3 sequence reads: CASSLGVETQYF. DNA for the CDR3: TGTGCCAGCAGCTTAGGGGTAGAGACCCAGTACTTC.

V gene TRBV6-1 combines with J gene TRBJ1-2; 7 positions match TRBD1. The CDR3 spans 17 residues. J was trimmed by 3 bases and V by 1 base; bases with no gene match: 11. Germline CDR1 and CDR2: MNHNS and SASEGT. The CDR3, as DNA: TGTGCCAGCAGTGAAGTTGACAGGGTACAGGGGCACTATGGCTACACCTTC. Translated: CASSEVDRVQGHYGYTF.

V and J are TRBV5-1 and TRBJ2-2, with 9 bases identical to TRBD1. V gave up 0 bases and J gave up 6 bases; unmatched junction bases: 6. Germline V gene data show CDR1 as SGHRS and CDR2 as YFSETQ. CDR3 length equals 16 residues. CDR3 in amino acids: CASSLVGQGKSGELFF. Here the CDR3 DNA reads TGCGCCAGCAGCTTGGTGGGACAGGGAAAGTCCGGGGAGCTGTTTTTT.

This clonotype has more than one count but fewer than ten. The V gene is TRBV5-4, the J gene TRBJ2-1; possible D gene TRBD2, 6 bases. The V end was cut by 4 bases, the J end by 8 bases, with 13 bases between. Germline V lookup: CDR1 SGHNT, CDR2 YYREEE (reference sequence). CDR3 length: 13 residues. CDR3 bases: TGTGCCAGCAGCCCCCCGGGGACTGATGAGCAGTTCTTC. Its translation: CASSPPGTDEQFF.

This clonotype was observed a handful of times. The chain joins TRBV7-2 to TRBJ1-1; no definite D call. V was cut by 3 bases and J by 7 bases, with 12 bases left in between. In germline, CDR1 is SGHTA, CDR2 FQGNSA. The CDR3 contains 13 residues. In DNA, the CDR3 is TGTGCCAGCAGCTTTATCGGTGGAATTGAAGCTTTCTTT. Its protein is CASSFIGGIEAFF.

The J gene is TRBJ2-6, the V gene TRBV27; no clear D gene. The ends were cut back, 5 bases at V and 2 bases at J, with 19 bases in the middle. This CDR3 contains 18 residues. CDR1 is MNHEY and CDR2 is SMNVEV in the germline V gene (reference sequence). The CDR3 sequence is CASSPSNGRLTGANVLTF. CDR3 nucleotide sequence: TGTGCCAGCAGTCCATCCAACGGACGCCTTACTGGGGCCAACGTCCTGACTTTC.

This clonotype was detected once. This chain uses TRBV3-1 with TRBJ2-3, with D tentatively TRBD1 or TRBD2 (5 bases each). Germline loops: CDR1 LGHDT, CDR2 YNNKEL (reference sequence). The germline V and J ends were trimmed by 3 bases and 5 bases, with 15 bases remaining between them. CDR3 length equals 15 residues. The chain's CDR3 is CASSQPGTGVDTQYF. DNA of the CDR3: TGTGCCAGCAGCCAGCCCGGGACCGGTGTAGATACGCAGTATTTT.

This sequence joins TRBV6-5 and TRBJ2-2; D unclear. CDR3 length: 16 amino acids. The germline CDR1 and CDR2 sequences are MNHEY and SVGAGI. V was cut by 6 bases and J by 4 bases, with 18 bases left in between. CDR3 DNA sequence: TGTGCCAGCAGCCCGCCCAAGGGAAGTTTCACCGGGGAGCTGTTTTTT. As protein: CASSPPKGSFTGELFF.

J is TRBJ1-5 and V is TRBV19; D possibly corresponds to TRBD2 (6 bases). The end of the DNA fits TRBJ2-3 better, so the J call may be wrong. CDR1 LNHDA and CDR2 SQIVND come from the germline V gene (reference sequence). The CDR3 has 16 residues. CDR3 region: CASSIDKWGGNQPQYF. The CDR3 DNA sequence: TGTGCCAGTAGTATAGATAAATGGGGAGGAAATCAGCCCCAGTATTTT.

The sample holds a few counts of this clonotype. The genes are TRBV12-3 or TRBV12-4 and TRBJ2-2, with TRBD2 as a possible D gene (5 bases). The CDR3 is 15 residues long. Trimming took off 3 bases at V and 3 bases at J, with 11 bases between the two ends. CDR3 residues: CASSFAAAHTGELFF. CDR3 bases: TGTGCCAGCAGTTTCGCAGCGGCACACACCGGGGAGCTGTTTTTT.

The rearrangement joins TRBV5-4 to TRBJ2-3; 7 positions agree with TRBD2. Germline V lookup: CDR1 SGHNT, CDR2 YYREEE (reference sequence). Unmatched junction bases numbered 6, after V lost 2 bases and J lost 3 bases. This CDR3 is 15 amino acids long. The CDR3 DNA sequence: TGTGCCAGCAGCTTCTGGGAGGGTGGTACAGATACGCAGTATTTT. Residues: CASSFWEGGTDTQYF. Full variable domain (remainder filled in from reference TRBV5-4 and TRBJ2-3): ETGVTQSPTHLIKTRGQQVTLRCSSQSGHNTVSWYQQALGQGPQFIFQYYREEENGRGNFPPRFSGLQFPNYSSELNVNALELDDSALYLCASSFWEGGTDTQYFGPGTRLTVL.

This clonotype was detected only a few times. V is TRBV7-6 and J is TRBJ2-1, with 9 positions matching TRBD2. Looked up from germline, CDR1 is SGHVS and CDR2 is FNYEAQ. There are 15 residues in the CDR3. With 4 bases clipped from V and 8 bases from J, the junction kept 9 bases outside the gene matches. The CDR3 region is CASSYTSGRGHEQFF. The CDR3 DNA reads TGTGCCAGCAGCTACACTAGCGGGCGCGGACATGAGCAGTTCTTC.

The chain couples TRBV7-6 to TRBJ1-1; 8 bases map to TRBD1. The germline CDR1 and CDR2 sequences are SGHVS and FNYEAQ. J gave up 1 base and V 3 bases, and 4 bases lay outside the gene matches. The CDR3 has 15 residues. CDR3 sequence (DNA): TGTGCCAGCAGCTTTACAGGGGGTACGAACACTGAAGCTTTCTTT. It yields the protein CASSFTGGTNTEAFF.